This T cell receptor (beta chain) was sequenced in a study of blood T cell repertoires in COVID-19. Turning to the study itself: Samples of COVID-19 (acute and convalescent) were obtained from the United States, Italy and Spain. Sources were T cells, B-cell-depleted T cells, or PBMCs; the material itself was cDNA or gDNA.

As originally analysed: Quantification of nucleated cells was approximated via reference gene primer amplification. Profiling relied on immunoSEQ multiplex PCR, and the TCRdb table lists in-frame clones only, not all of them. The D gene and trimming were derived from the DNA, and the V and J assignments and clone size from that table. Among 180,000 or so clones listed, around 85% were seen once. The table lists this clone with a count of one. The sequencing input was peripheral blood. The TCR sequence derives from a human donor with active or convalescent COVID-19. The donor label of this sample is uncertain.

The CDR3 reads CASSLVVGSYNEQFF. The CDR3 coding sequence is TGTGCCAGCAGCTTGGTAGTTGGCTCCTACAATGAGCAGTTCTTC. The chain uses TRBV5-5 and TRBJ2-1; D unresolved. The CDR3 covers 15 residues. The germline V and J ends were trimmed by 0 bases and 0 bases, with 7 bases remaining between them. Germline loops: CDR1 SGHKS, CDR2 YYEKEE (reference sequence).